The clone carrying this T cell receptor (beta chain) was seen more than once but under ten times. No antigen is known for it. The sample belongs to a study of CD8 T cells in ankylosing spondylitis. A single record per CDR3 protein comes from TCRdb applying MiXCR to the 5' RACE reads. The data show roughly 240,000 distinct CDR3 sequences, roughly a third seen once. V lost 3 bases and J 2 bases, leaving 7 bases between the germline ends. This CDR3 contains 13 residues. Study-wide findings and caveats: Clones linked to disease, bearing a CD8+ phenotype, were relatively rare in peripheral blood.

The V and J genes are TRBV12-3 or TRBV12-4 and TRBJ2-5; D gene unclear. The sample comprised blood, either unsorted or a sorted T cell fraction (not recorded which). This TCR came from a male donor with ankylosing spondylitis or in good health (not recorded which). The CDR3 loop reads CASSFGEQETQYF. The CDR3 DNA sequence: TGTGCCAGCAGTTTCGGCGAACAAGAGACCCAGTACTTC.